This T cell receptor (beta chain) was identified in a study of T cell clonality in common variable immunodeficiency (dated by TCRdb to the mid-2010s). Broader findings and caveats from the paper: Fewer deletions and N-nucleotide insertions were reportedly observed in CVID TCRbeta sequences, and highly modified clones with 13 or more V deletions were reportedly absent from CVID TCRbeta sequences. Healthy controls shared more TCRbeta clones with each other than CVID subjects shared among themselves (p < 0.0001). TCRbeta clonality was higher in CVID subjects than in healthy controls (t-test p = 0.018), and the increase was most characteristic of about a third of subjects. Patient heterogeneity within the CVID cohort put limits on correlating repertoire features with clinical complications. Although equal DNA input was used, an average of roughly 80,000 unique sequences per sample was obtained for controls, compared with around 32,000 for CVID samples. According to the authors, finding the cause of the higher clonality in CVID would require sequencing the repertoires of T cell subpopulations.

CVID samples and control samples contributed equivalent amounts of genomic DNA as sequencing input. For every sample, a 60 bp segment covering the rearranged TCRbeta CDR3 region was amplified and then sequenced. The immunoSEQ assay, a bias-corrected multiplex PCR combined with high-throughput sequencing, was used to amplify TCRbeta. The authors processed their data as follows. Every unique nucleotide sequence was considered a clone and was annotated with V, D and J genes, copy number and frequency. Sequences were labeled productive if in frame, and non-productive if out of frame or containing stop codons. As previously described, clonality was computed from Shannon's entropy. Mean CDR3 Kyte-Doolittle hydropathy was derived from the predicted amino acid sequences of productive clones. Scaled V gene usage was hierarchically clustered using Manhattan distance and complete linkage with the R hclust function. To assess clone sharing by CDR3 amino acid sequence, 12 repertoires per group were resampled over 100 rounds. The repertoires were screened for more than 55 published EBV-specific TCRbeta sequences and approximately 240 published CMV-specific TCRbeta sequences. A couple of CVID samples that yielded fewer than 10,000 sequences were excluded from the analysis, so around 40 CVID repertoires were retained. TCRdb obtained this table from immuneACCESS and retained in-frame rearrangements with V and J assigned. These tables miss some clones; where compared with another copy, unresolved V genes account for less than half of the shortfall, and the remainder is unexplained. The D gene and trimming were derived from the DNA, and the V and J assignments and clone size from that table. This sample contains 55,000 or so clones, none of which is a singleton. 5.4% of the sample is held by the ten biggest clonotypes.

This clone was detected many times. Its antigen is unknown. Read data end 3 residues before the CDR3 end; the end is taken from the germline J gene. V drops 0 bases and J drops 4 bases, leaving 13 bases in between. Its CDR3 holds 16 amino acids, cysteine through phenylalanine. The 39 bases shown cover part of the CDR3, and their frame starts at base 1. Per the germline V gene, SGHRS is the CDR1 and YFSETQ is the CDR2. Most CVID patients and most healthy controls were of Caucasian heritage. Heparinized peripheral whole blood samples of about 4.5 to 8 ml were collected from each donor. TCRbeta CDR3 repertoires were sequenced from genomic DNA of adults with common variable immune deficiency (CVID) and healthy adult controls. The control group was made up of about 22 healthy adult volunteers (about ten male and roughly 12 female) whose ages ranged from about 20 to 66 years, with a mean age of roughly 30. Diluted blood was subjected to density centrifugation over Hypaque 1077 or Ficoll-Paque for isolation of peripheral blood mononuclear cells. Genomic DNA was extracted from unsorted mononuclear cells by Qiagen column purification or by a centrifugation-based method.

The rearrangement joined TRBV5-1 to TRBJ2-2, with no D gene named confidently. This clonotype originated in a person aged 18 to 70 in good health. Sequencing input: peripheral blood mononuclear cells. The CDR3 here reads CASSLEGTLPTGELFF. CDR3 DNA (partial): TGCGCCAGCAGCTTGGAGGGTACCCTTCCCACCGGGGAG.